The 3 T cell receptor beta chains presented below share a single source sample, sequenced in a study of T cell responses to AZD1222 COVID-19 vaccine. The assay was immunoSEQ multiplex PCR, and TCRdb's table has in-frame clones only and misses some. There are 150,000 to 160,000 clones in the sample; under 95% occur only once, and approximately 17% lies in the top ten. Sequencing was performed on peripheral blood, taken on day 0 of AZD1222 vaccination. The receptors come from an adult in good health.

The V call is TRBV3-1 (or the pseudogene TRBV3-2), the J call TRBJ1-1; perhaps TRBD1 as D (5 bases). Trimming took off 1 base at V and 4 bases at J, with 10 bases between the two ends. This CDR3 contains 14 residues. The germline V gene has CDR1 LGHDT and CDR2 YNNKEL (reference sequence). CDR3: CASSQGGSITEAFF. Written as DNA, the CDR3 is TGTGCCAGCAGCCAAGGGGGCAGCATCACTGAAGCTTTCTTT.

Remarks on this clone: The junction does not match germline at one end; this may be a read error. This chain connects TRBV7-7 to TRBJ2-1; 10 nucleotides line up with TRBD1. Germline-derived CDR1 and CDR2 are SSHAT and FNYEAQ (reference sequence). The CDR3 contains 15 residues. CDR3 protein: CASSFGQGAYNEQFF. In nucleotides, the CDR3 is TGTGCTAGCAGCTTCGGACAGGGGGCCTACAATGAGCAGTTCTTC.

The CDR3 sequence is CASSWDFGAYEQYF. The DNA for the CDR3 is TGCGCCAGCAGCTGGGATTTTGGGGCCTACGAGCAGTACTTC. V usage is TRBV5-1 and J usage is TRBJ2-7; no clear D gene. V lost 3 bases to trimming and J lost 2 bases, with 12 bases between them. The CDR3 consists of 14 residues. Germline CDR1 and CDR2: SGHRS and YFSETQ.